This is a list of T cell receptor beta chains from one sample in a study of blood T cell repertoires in COVID-19. Sequencing was performed with immunoSEQ multiplex PCR; in TCRdb, only in-frame clones are kept and a portion is missing. The table includes some 150,000 clones, 84% detected once. The material sequenced was peripheral blood. These receptors all come from a human donor in a cohort sampled during active COVID-19. The CDR3 runs from the conserved cysteine through the conserved F or W. A D gene is named only where the DNA matches it firmly. Rows may omit the clone size; those that give it use once, few, many or a size class.

-	TRBV6-2/TRBV6-3	15	-	TRBJ1-2	TGTGCCAGCAGCCACGAGGGCGGACTTGGGTATGGCTACACCTTC	CASSHEGGLGYGYTF
once	TRBV30	16	TRBD2	TRBJ2-1	TGTGCCTGGAGTCAACCTAGCGGGGGGTTCGAGAATGAGCAGTTCTTC	CAWSQPSGGFENEQFF
-	TRBV7-9	12	-	TRBJ2-7	TGTGCCAGCAGCTTAGCGCGGCTCGAGCAGTACTTC	CASSLARLEQYF
-	TRBV6-5	14	TRBD2	TRBJ2-4	TGTGCCAGCATCCAGCGGGGGACCAAAAACATTCAGTACTTC	CASIQRGTKNIQYF
-	TRBV7-7	14	TRBD2	TRBJ2-5	TGTGCTAGCAAACCTAGCGGGGGGGCGCGGACCCAGTACTTC	CASKPSGGARTQYF
-	TRBV7-2	15	TRBD2	TRBJ2-5	TGTGCCAGCAGCTTTGGCGGGGGGGCCCAGGAGACCCAGTACTTC	CASSFGGGAQETQYF
-	TRBV18	13	-	TRBJ2-5	TGTGCCAGCTCAAGGACTCAGCAAGAGACCCAGTACTTC	CASSRTQQETQYF
-	TRBV6-6	20	TRBD1	TRBJ1-6	TGTGCCAGCAGCGCGGACAGGGGGGGACTCTTGAGCTCCTATAATTCACCCCTCCACTTT	CASSADRGGLLSSYNSPLHF
few	TRBV19	20	-	TRBJ2-2	TGTGCCAGTAGGCTTAGGACAGACCCGTATCCATATTCGAACACCGGGGAGCTGTTTTTT	CASRLRTDPYPYSNTGELFF
-	TRBV5-5	15	TRBD1	TRBJ2-7	TGTGCCAGCAGCCCTGGACAGGGGATCGCCTACGAGCAGTACTTC	CASSPGQGIAYEQYF
-	TRBV7-8	18	TRBD2	TRBJ2-3	TGTGCCAGCAGCTTAATTGACGCCGGGGGGGCACAAATAGATACGCAGTATTTT	CASSLIDAGGAQIDTQYF
-	TRBV3-1/TRBV3-2	13	-	TRBJ1-2	TGTGCCAGCAGCGCGGGGCCCCTACAAGGCTACACCTTC	CASSAGPLQGYTF
-	TRBV4-1	14	-	TRBJ1-2	TGCGCCAGCAGCCAAGCTCAGGGGCTCGATGGCTACACCTTC	CASSQAQGLDGYTF
-	TRBV2	15	TRBD1	TRBJ1-5	TGTGCCAGCAGTGAGGGGACAGGGTTCGTTCAGCCCCAGCATTTT	CASSEGTGFVQPQHF
-	TRBV18	13	-	TRBJ1-1	TGTGCCAGCTCACGTACTGTGAACACTGAAGCTTTCTTT	CASSRTVNTEAFF
once	TRBV12-2	17	-	TRBJ2-1	TGTGCAAGTCGCTTGGGTGGCGGGGGGGTCGGCTACAATGAGCAGTTCTTC	CASRLGGGGVGYNEQFF
-	TRBV15	19	TRBD2	TRBJ2-2	TGTGCCACCAGCAGAGATCGGCATAGCGGGGGTCTATCATCCGGGGAGCTGTTTTTT	CATSRDRHSGGLSSGELFF
-	TRBV28	14	TRBD1	TRBJ1-2	TGTGCCAGCAGTCGACAGGGGCGGAACTATGGCTACACCTTC	CASSRQGRNYGYTF
-	TRBV5-1	14	TRBD2	TRBJ2-1	TGCGCCAGCAGCTCTAGCGGGGGCGGGAATGAGCAGTTCTTC	CASSSSGGGNEQFF
-	TRBV6-5	12	-	TRBJ1-5	TGTGCCAGCAGTTTCCAAAATCAGCCCCAGCATTTT	CASSFQNQPQHF
-	TRBV6-5	15	TRBD1	TRBJ1-5	TGTGCCAGCAGGTCGACGGGACAGGCGAATCAGCCCCAGCATTTT	CASRSTGQANQPQHF
-	TRBV6-5	14	TRBD2	TRBJ2-7	TGTGCCAGCAGTTATTCGACTAGCGGCTACGAGCAGTACTTC	CASSYSTSGYEQYF
-	TRBV14	15	-	TRBJ1-2	TGTGCCAGCAGCCACAGAACAGGTGCCCCCTATGGCTACACCTTC	CASSHRTGAPYGYTF
once	TRBV12-3/TRBV12-4	11	-	TRBJ1-1	TGTGCCAGCAGTTCCGGCACTGAAGCTTTCTTT	CASSSGTEAFF
-	TRBV5-1	16	TRBD2	TRBJ2-2	TGCGCCAGCAGCTTGGGCAGCGGGGGGAACACCGGGGAGCTGTTTTTT	CASSLGSGGNTGELFF
-	TRBV27	15	TRBD1	TRBJ1-6	TGTGCCAGCAGGTCTTTCACAGGGGAAGGTTCACCCCTCCACTTT	CASRSFTGEGSPLHF
-	TRBV28	13	-	TRBJ2-7	TGTGCCAGCAGTTCAGGGCTCCCCTACGAGCAGTACTTC	CASSSGLPYEQYF
once	TRBV28	13	TRBD1	TRBJ1-2	TGTGCCAGCACCGTTAACAGGGGGCATGGCTACACCTTC	CASTVNRGHGYTF
-	TRBV2	14	-	TRBJ1-2	TGTGCCAGCAGCCGGGACACAACTAACTATGGCTACACCTTC	CASSRDTTNYGYTF
once	TRBV7-8	14	TRBD2	TRBJ2-1	TGTGCCAGCAGCTTTGGCGGGGGGCCTAATGAGCAGTTCTTC	CASSFGGGPNEQFF
-	TRBV27	15	-	TRBJ1-2	TGTGCCAGCAGTCCCTCAGGAATCACTAACTATGGCTACACCTTC	CASSPSGITNYGYTF
-	TRBV6-5	15	-	TRBJ1-6	TGTGCCAGCAGTCCCCCCCCCTTCGGGGGTTCACCCCTCCACTTT	CASSPPPFGGSPLHF
-	TRBV18	15	TRBD1	TRBJ1-3	TGTGCCAGCTCACCCGGGACAGGGGTGAGAAACACCATATATTTT	CASSPGTGVRNTIYF
-	TRBV14	18	-	TRBJ2-1	TGTGCCAGCAGCCAAGAAATAGTGGGGCGGGGGCTCTACAATGAGCAGTTCTTC	CASSQEIVGRGLYNEQFF
-	TRBV6-1	15	-	TRBJ1-1	TGTGCCAGCAGTCGGGTGACCGGGATGAACACTGAAGCTTTCTTT	CASSRVTGMNTEAFF
-	TRBV4-3	13	-	TRBJ1-1	TGCGCCAGCAGCCAAGAACGAGGCACTGAAGCTTTCTTT	CASSQERGTEAFF
once	TRBV25-1	12	-	TRBJ1-1	TGTGCCAGCAGTCCCGGGGGTCTTGAAGCTTTCTTT	CASSPGGLEAFF
-	TRBV13	15	-	TRBJ1-2	TGTGCCAGCAGCCTTGCCGAGTTAGCCAACTATGGCTACACCTTC	CASSLAELANYGYTF
-	TRBV9	15	TRBD1	TRBJ2-5	TGTGCCAGCACCCCGGGGACAGCCTTCTTAGAGACCCAGTACTTC	CASTPGTAFLETQYF
-	TRBV9	15	-	TRBJ2-2	TGTGCCAGCAGCGCGTCTCAGGCGAACACCGGGGAGCTGTTTTTT	CASSASQANTGELFF